The 20 T cell receptor beta chains in this list originate from one sample, sequenced in a study of cytomegalovirus exposure and HLA in healthy donors. The PCR made use of 60 Vbeta and 13 Jbeta primers. Only in-frame clones appear in the TCRdb table, and some are missing; sequencing was by immunoSEQ multiplex PCR. The sample records 90,000 to 120,000 clones, around 60% being singletons. Sequencing was done on a sample of PBMCs. The receptors derive from a man aged 25-45 years in good health and CMV-seropositive.

This chain connects TRBV4-1 to TRBJ2-7, with D perhaps matching TRBD2 (5 bases). Germline V gives CDR1 MGHRA, CDR2 YSYEKL. The CDR3 is 16 residues long. The V end lost 4 bases, the J end lost 0 bases, and 16 bases lay between the germline ends. This chain's CDR3 is CASSPQRPGSSYEQYF. CDR3 sequence (DNA): TGCGCCAGCAGCCCTCAAAGGCCGGGAAGCTCCTACGAGCAGTACTTC.

This clone showed up just a few times. The chain combines TRBV19 with TRBJ2-7; 9 nucleotides line up with TRBD1. Germline V gives CDR1 LNHDA, CDR2 SQIVND (reference sequence). V lost 3 bases to trimming and J lost 2 bases; unmatched junction nucleotides: 5. CDR3 length: 15 residues. The chain's CDR3 is CASSITGGGPYEQYF. Written as DNA, the CDR3 is TGTGCCAGTAGTATCACAGGGGGCGGGCCCTACGAGCAGTACTTC. Complete variable domain (other parts from reference TRBV19 and TRBJ2-7): DGGITQSPKYLFRKEGQNVTLSCEQNLNHDAMYWYRQDPGQGLRLIYYSQIVNDFQKGDIAEGYSVSREKKESFPLTVTSAQKNPTAFYLCASSITGGGPYEQYFGPGTRLTVT.

V gene TRBV11-2 combines with J gene TRBJ2-2; maybe TRBD2 (6 bases). V gave up 3 bases and J gave up 3 bases, with 11 bases separating them. CDR3 length: 15 amino acids. Germline V lookup: CDR1 SGHAT, CDR2 FQNNGV. CDR3 region: CASSFGTLYTGELFF. CDR3 sequence (DNA): TGTGCCAGCAGCTTCGGGACTCTTTACACCGGGGAGCTGTTTTTT.

The chain combines TRBV9 with TRBJ2-3, with 7 bases identical to TRBD2. Germline V CDR1 and CDR2: SGDLS, YYNGEE. V shed 4 bases and J 4 bases; nucleotides not matched to a gene: 9. The CDR3 is 15 residues long. The DNA for the CDR3 is TGTGCCAGCAGCCCGTATGGCGGGGGTTCAGATACGCAGTATTTT. Protein product: CASSPYGGGSDTQYF. Full variable domain (missing parts from reference TRBV9 and TRBJ2-3): DSGVTQTPKHLITATGQRVTLRCSPRSGDLSVYWYQQSLDQGLQFLIQYYNGEERAKGNILERFSAQQFPDLHSELNLSSLELGDSALYFCASSPYGGGSDTQYFGPGTRLTVL.

The chain uses TRBV11-1 and TRBJ1-2; D is perhaps TRBD1 (6 bases). The V end lost 2 bases, the J end lost 7 bases, and 11 bases lay between the germline ends. The CDR3 is 13 residues long. Germline V lookup: CDR1 SGHAT, CDR2 FQDESV (reference sequence). The CDR3 DNA follows: TGTGCCAGCAGCTTATGGCAGGGGTCTGGCTACACCTTC. As protein: CASSLWQGSGYTF.

This chain links TRBV27 with TRBJ1-1, with TRBD1 matching 7 bases. Germline CDR1 and CDR2: MNHEY and SMNVEV (reference sequence). Trimming cost V 5 bases and J 4 bases; bases outside gene matches: 7. The CDR3 is 14 amino acids. CDR3 amino acids: CASSRTGVGTEAFF. CDR3 sequence (DNA): TGTGCCAGCAGTCGAACAGGGGTGGGCACTGAAGCTTTCTTT.

V usage is TRBV6-1 and J usage is TRBJ1-2, with D perhaps TRBD1 (6 bases). The CDR3 has 13 amino acids. V was pared by 8 bases and J by 2 bases, with 12 bases between. Germline lookup yields CDR1 MNHNS and CDR2 SASEGT. Here the CDR3 DNA reads TGTGCCAGCTCCCCCACAGGGAACTATGGCTACACCTTC. The encoded protein is CASSPTGNYGYTF.

As regards this clone: This sample includes further DNA sequences coding for the same CDR3. The genes are TRBV5-1 and TRBJ1-3, with TRBD1 as a possible D gene (5 bases). This CDR3 has 15 residues. V shed 0 bases and J shed 4 bases, with 11 bases lying between them. Germline assignment: CDR1 SGHRS and CDR2 YFSETQ. For the CDR3, the DNA is TGCGCCAGCAGCTTGGCGTCAGGGTCCGGAAACACCATATATTTT. This translates into CASSLASGSGNTIYF. Drawing the rest from reference TRBV5-1 and TRBJ1-3, the complete variable domain is KAGVTQTPRYLIKTRGQQVTLSCSPISGHRSVSWYQQTPGQGLQFLFEYFSETQRNKGNFPGRFSGRQFSNSRSEMNVSTLELGDSALYLCASSLASGSGNTIYFGEGSWLTVV.

V and J are TRBV4-1 and TRBJ1-4; a possible D gene is TRBD1 (6 bases). Trimming removed 2 bases at V and 7 bases at J, with 14 bases between. In germline, CDR1 is MGHRA, CDR2 YSYEKL. The CDR3 is made up of 15 amino acids. In nucleotides, the CDR3 is TGCGCCAGCAGCCAACCAGGGCGGGGGCGTGAAAAACTGTTTTTT. It specifies CASSQPGRGREKLFF.

This clone has more than one count but fewer than ten. The chain recombines TRBV6-5 with TRBJ2-4; D not resolved. The CDR3 consists of 15 residues. V was shortened by 8 bases and J by 0 bases, with 14 bases between the two germline ends. Germline V gives CDR1 MNHEY, CDR2 SVGAGI. CDR3 sequence reads: CASHDSGRAKNIQYF. The CDR3 DNA is TGTGCCAGCCATGACTCTGGCCGAGCCAAAAACATTCAGTACTTC.

This chain joins TRBV6-1 and TRBJ2-3; TRBD1 aligns across 9 bases. The J segment lost 4 bases and the V segment lost 4 bases, leaving 3 bases of the junction unmatched. CDR3 size: 14 residues. The germline gives CDR1 MNHNS, CDR2 SASEGT. CDR3 bases: TGTGCCAGCAGTGCACAGGGGGCTGCAGATACGCAGTATTTT. This translates into CASSAQGAADTQYF.

The V call is TRBV27, the J call TRBJ2-7, with a tentative D call TRBD1 (5 bases). The germline V gene has CDR1 MNHEY and CDR2 SMNVEV (reference sequence). The CDR3 runs 13 residues. Between the trimmed V and J ends, which lost 5 bases and 4 bases, there was a span of 12 bases. The CDR3 region has the DNA TGTGCCAGCAGTCCGTCACAGGTATACGAGCAGTACTTC. This gives the protein CASSPSQVYEQYF.

The gene calls are TRBV5-1 and TRBJ2-3, with D tentatively TRBD2 (7 bases). Trimming pared 2 bases from V and 5 bases from J, leaving 18 bases between. The CDR3 is 16 residues long. Germline values: CDR1 SGHRS, CDR2 YFSETQ. In nucleotides, the CDR3 is TGCGCCAGCAGCTTTTTGCTGACAGGCGGGGGAGATACGCAGTATTTT. It encodes CASSFLLTGGGDTQYF.

The V gene is TRBV20-1, the J gene TRBJ2-3; D unresolved. Germline assignment: CDR1 DFQATT and CDR2 SNEGSKA (reference sequence). This CDR3 has 10 amino acids. V was pared by 6 bases and J by 4 bases, with 5 bases between. The DNA of the CDR3 is TGCAGTGCAACATCAGATACGCAGTATTTT. This encodes CSATSDTQYF.

The chain uses TRBV18 and TRBJ1-2; D not certain. Germline assignment: CDR1 KGHSH and CDR2 LQKENI. With 6 bases removed from V and 4 bases from J, the gap between germline ends came to 18 bases. The CDR3 spans 15 residues. Here the CDR3 DNA reads TGTGCCAGCTCCCCTTCGGGAGGTTGGGGCTATGGCTACACCTTC. It specifies CASSPSGGWGYGYTF.

This clone was counted a single time. CDR3 protein: CASSQNRGHEQFF. In nucleotides, the CDR3 is TGCGCCAGCAGCCAAAACAGGGGGCATGAGCAGTTCTTC. This chain links TRBV4-1 with TRBJ2-1; 9 bases map to TRBD1. This CDR3 is 13 amino acids long. The V gene end was trimmed by 2 bases and the J gene end by 8 bases; junction bases not matched to a gene: 1. The germline CDR1 and CDR2 sequences are MGHRA and YSYEKL.

The chain has TRBV5-1 and TRBJ2-5; 8 nucleotides align to TRBD1. CDR1 and CDR2 (germline): SGHRS, YFSETQ. The CDR3 loop spans 14 amino acids. The V segment lost 3 bases and the J segment 5 bases; nucleotides outside the gene matches: 6. The CDR3 loop is CASSSMTGEETQYF. The CDR3 bases are TGCGCCAGCAGCTCCATGACAGGGGAGGAGACCCAGTACTTC.

V gene TRBV4-1 combines with J gene TRBJ2-7, with 11 bases that match TRBD2. CDR3 length: 15 residues. Germline assignment: CDR1 MGHRA and CDR2 YSYEKL. V lost 1 base and J lost 7; bases outside the gene matches: 6. CDR3 sequence: CASSQVTSGTREQYF. The CDR3 DNA follows: TGCGCCAGCAGCCAAGTGACTAGCGGGACGAGAGAGCAGTACTTC.

The CDR3 spells CASSLAAGAGETQYF. CDR3 DNA sequence: TGCGCCAGCAGCTTGGCCGCGGGGGCCGGAGAGACCCAGTACTTC. This chain connects TRBV5-1 to TRBJ2-5, with D perhaps matching TRBD2 (7 bases). CDR3 length equals 15 residues. Germline assignment: CDR1 SGHRS and CDR2 YFSETQ. V gave up 0 bases and J gave up 4 bases, with 13 bases separating them.

The table lists this clone with a few counts. The CDR3 spells CASAIRTGSGTSGNTIYF. Here the CDR3 DNA reads TGTGCCAGTGCCATCCGGACAGGTTCCGGAACCTCTGGAAACACCATATATTTT. V usage is TRBV19 and J usage is TRBJ1-3, with TRBD1 identical over 7 bases. CDR3 length equals 18 residues. V lost 8 bases and J lost 0; bases outside the gene matches: 16. The germline CDR1 and CDR2 sequences are LNHDA and SQIVND (reference sequence).